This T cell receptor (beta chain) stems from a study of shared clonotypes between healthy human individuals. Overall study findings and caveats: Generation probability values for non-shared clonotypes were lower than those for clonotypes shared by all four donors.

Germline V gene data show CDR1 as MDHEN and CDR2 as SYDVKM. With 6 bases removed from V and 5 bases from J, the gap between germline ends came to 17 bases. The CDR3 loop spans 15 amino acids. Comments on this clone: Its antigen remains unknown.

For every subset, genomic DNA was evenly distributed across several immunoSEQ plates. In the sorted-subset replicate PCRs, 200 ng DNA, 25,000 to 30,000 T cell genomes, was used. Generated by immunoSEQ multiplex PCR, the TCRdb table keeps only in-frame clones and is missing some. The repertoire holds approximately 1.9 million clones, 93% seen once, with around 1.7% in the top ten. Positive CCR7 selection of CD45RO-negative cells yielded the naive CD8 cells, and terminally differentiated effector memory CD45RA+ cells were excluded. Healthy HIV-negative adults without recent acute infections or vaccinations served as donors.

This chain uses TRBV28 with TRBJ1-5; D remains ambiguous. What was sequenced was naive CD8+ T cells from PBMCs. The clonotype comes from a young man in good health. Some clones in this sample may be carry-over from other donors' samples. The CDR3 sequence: CASSPHPLVDQPQHF. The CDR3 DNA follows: TGTGCCAGCAGCCCCCATCCTCTGGTGGATCAGCCCCAGCATTTT.